This T cell receptor (beta chain) was sequenced in a study of cytomegalovirus exposure and HLA in healthy donors. Both 60 Vbeta primers and 13 Jbeta primers went into the PCR. The method was immunoSEQ multiplex PCR; TCRdb's version includes in-frame clones alone and lacks a portion of them. The table has approximately 120,000 clones, around 75% seen once. Sequenced input: PBMCs. This clonotype was obtained from a young man in good health and CMV-seronegative.

CDR3: CASSNRDRGSYEQYF. DNA for the CDR3: TGTGCCAGCAGTAACCGGGACAGGGGCTCCTACGAGCAGTACTTC. The rearrangement links TRBV6-5 to TRBJ2-7; 10 nucleotides align to TRBD1. Unmatched junction bases numbered 4, after V lost 5 bases and J lost 0 bases. The germline CDR1 and CDR2 sequences are MNHEY and SVGAGI. The CDR3 sequence is 15 residues long.